These T cell receptor beta chains were read from a single sample in a study of T-cell reconstitution after alpha-beta-depleted transplantation in children. TCRdb passed the PCR reads through MiXCR, listing each CDR3 protein once. The table shows about 98,000 distinct CDR3 sequences, with around 5.9% occurring only once. Specimen: PBMCs, mostly from graft donor cells, collected 60 days after TCRalphabeta/CD19-depleted stem cell transplant. Source of these receptors: a female patient aged 2-9 years who had a stem cell transplant for Fanconi anemia, so the T cells may come from the graft donor. The CDR3 runs from the conserved cysteine through the conserved F or W. D genes are given only for firm matches. Only some rows state a clone size, as once, few, many or a class for expanded clones.

D: TRBD2; J: TRBJ2-7; V: TRBV5-1; size: few; CDR3: CASSLVSSGSDIYEQYF; DNA: TGCGCCAGCAGCTTGGTGTCTAGCGGGAGTGACATCTACGAGCAGTACTTC
D: TRBD1; J: TRBJ1-5; V: TRBV28; size: many; CDR3: CASSWTGINQPQHF; DNA: TGTGCCAGCAGTTGGACAGGGATCAATCAGCCCCAGCATTTT
D: TRBD2; J: TRBJ2-5; V: TRBV3-1; size: many; CDR3: CASSLGTSGQETQYF; DNA: TGTGCCAGCAGCCTCGGGACTAGCGGCCAAGAGACCCAGTACTTC
D: TRBD1; J: TRBJ2-4; V: TRBV11-1; size: many; CDR3: CASSLARRTGYPGDIQYF; DNA: TGTGCCAGCAGCTTAGCTAGAAGGACAGGTTATCCTGGGGACATTCAGTACTTC
D: NA; J: TRBJ2-6; V: TRBV11-1; size: few; CDR3: CASSSFSAAGPSGANVLTF; DNA: TGTGCCAGCAGCTCCTTTAGCGCGGCGGGCCCCTCTGGGGCCAACGTCCTGACTTTC
D: NA; J: TRBJ1-1; V: TRBV28; size: many; CDR3: CASSLGGAGTEAFF; DNA: TGTGCCAGCAGTTTGGGGGGCGCTGGCACTGAAGCTTTCTTT
D: TRBD1; J: TRBJ2-2; V: TRBV28; size: many; CDR3: CASSSGTGGTGELFF; DNA: TGTGCCAGCAGTTCCGGGACAGGGGGCACCGGGGAGCTGTTTTTT
D: NA; J: TRBJ2-7; V: TRBV29-1; size: many; CDR3: CSVCVFQGDPQYF; DNA: TGCAGCGTTTGTGTGTTCCAGGGTGATCCTCAGTACTTC
D: TRBD2; J: TRBJ2-7; V: TRBV5-1; size: many; CDR3: CASSLVPGLAGAYEQYF; DNA: TGCGCCAGCAGCTTGGTCCCAGGACTAGCGGGAGCATACGAGCAGTACTTC
D: NA; J: TRBJ2-2; V: TRBV28; size: NA; CDR3: CASSLLSGSRELFF; DNA: TGTGCCAGCAGTTTATTATCCGGGAGCAGGGAGCTGTTTTTT
D: NA; J: TRBJ2-7; V: TRBV9; size: many; CDR3: CASSIRDGLYEQYF; DNA: TGTGCCAGCAGCATCCGGGACGGTCTCTACGAGCAGTACTTC
D: NA; J: TRBJ1-2; V: TRBV12-3/TRBV12-4; size: few; CDR3: CASSLMPNYGYTF; DNA: TGTGCCAGCAGTTTAATGCCAAACTATGGCTACACCTTC
D: TRBD1; J: TRBJ2-3; V: TRBV5-1; size: many; CDR3: CASSLGQGADTQYF; DNA: TGCGCCAGCAGCTTGGGACAGGGGGCGGATACGCAGTATTTT
D: TRBD1; J: TRBJ2-2; V: TRBV9; size: many; CDR3: CASSGSGTGGRGGGELFF; DNA: TGTGCCAGCAGCGGATCCGGGACAGGGGGCCGAGGAGGCGGGGAGCTGTTTTTT
D: NA; J: TRBJ2-3; V: TRBV5-1; size: NA; CDR3: CASSFTGGTVASTDTQYF; DNA: TGCGCCAGCAGCTTCACCGGGGGGACAGTAGCTAGCACAGATACGCAGTATTTT
D: TRBD2; J: TRBJ2-5; V: TRBV18; size: NA; CDR3: CASSPPETSGRARETQYF; DNA: TGTGCCAGCTCACCACCGGAGACTAGCGGGAGGGCACGAGAGACCCAGTACTTC
D: TRBD1; J: TRBJ2-1; V: TRBV30; size: NA; CDR3: CALRGHEQFF; DNA: TGTGCCTTGAGGGGGCATGAGCAGTTCTTC